This T cell receptor (beta chain) was found in a study of regulatory and conventional T cells in RAG deficiency. Genomic DNA came from blood regulatory T cells gated CD4+ CD25-high CD127-low. With respect to this clone: No antigen is known for it.

This CDR3 comprises 15 residues. V lost 4 bases, J lost 6 bases, and 4 bases stayed unmatched. Germline V lookup: CDR1 MNHNS, CDR2 SASEGT. The protocol was immunoSEQ multiplex PCR, while the TCRdb copy is restricted to in-frame clones and leaves out a portion. The repertoire consists of 7,000 to 10,000 clones, with over 85% occurring once and the leading ten covering 1.5% to 1.7%. Study observations and caveats: RAG-deficient patients showed markedly lower Shannon entropy and higher Simpson indices than control T-cell subsets. Treg unique TCR beta sequences were around 100-fold fewer in Omenn syndrome and CID/AS patients than controls.

Another study also made use of these data, one on regulatory T cells. This second study says: Primers: 52 TRBV forward and 13 TRBJ reverse. Skewed V and J usage and few unique V-J pairs marked patient repertoires, most in Tregs.

V and J are TRBV6-1 and TRBJ2-3; 13 positions agree with TRBD2. The source is a human donor in good health. Sequenced input: CD127- CD25+ CD4+ Tregs sorted from blood. In nucleotides, the CDR3 is TGTGCCAGCAGTGTGGGGGGACTAGCGGGGGATACGCAGTATTTT. Encoded protein: CASSVGGLAGDTQYF.